This T cell receptor beta chain stems from a study of cytomegalovirus exposure and HLA in healthy donors. The PCR employed 60 Vbeta primers together with 13 Jbeta primers. Sequencing used immunoSEQ multiplex PCR; TCRdb keeps in-frame clones, though not all of them. The sample records 150,000 or so clones, around three quarters being singletons. Study findings and constraints: The listing of 160 or so TCR beta chains classed them as cytomegalovirus-associated. Of the V segments, some could not be distinguished, including TRBV6-2 and TRBV6-3, and were excluded. Researchers reported from a later analysis that most CMV-associated TCR beta chains appeared HLA-restricted.

This CDR3 is built from 14 residues. V was shortened by 2 bases and J by 7 bases, with 14 bases between the two germline ends. Germline loops: CDR1 ENHRY, CDR2 SYGVKD. Details on this clone: The antigen remains undetermined.

The sample comprised PBMCs. The origin of this receptor is a man aged 35 to 55 in good health and CMV-seropositive. The V gene is TRBV10-3, the J gene TRBJ1-1; D possibly corresponds to TRBD1 (6 bases). The CDR3 reads CAISEATGTYEAFF. The CDR3 DNA reads as TGTGCCATCAGTGAGGCGACAGGTACCTATGAAGCTTTCTTT.